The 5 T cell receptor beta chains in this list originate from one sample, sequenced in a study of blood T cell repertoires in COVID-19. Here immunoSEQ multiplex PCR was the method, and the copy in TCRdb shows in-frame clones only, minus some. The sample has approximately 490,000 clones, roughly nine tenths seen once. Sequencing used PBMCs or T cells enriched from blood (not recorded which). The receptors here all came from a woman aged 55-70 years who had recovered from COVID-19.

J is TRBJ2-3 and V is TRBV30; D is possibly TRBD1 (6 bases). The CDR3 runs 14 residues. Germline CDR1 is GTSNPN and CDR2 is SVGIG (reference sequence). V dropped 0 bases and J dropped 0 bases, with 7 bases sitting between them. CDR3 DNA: TGTGCCTGGAGTGTACAGGGCAGCACAGATACGCAGTATTTT. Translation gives CAWSVQGSTDTQYF.

The CDR3 DNA reads TGTGCCAGCATCCTTTACGGGGGTACATACAATGAGCAGTTCTTC. Encoded protein: CASILYGGTYNEQFF. This chain joins TRBV6-5 and TRBJ2-1, with D maybe TRBD2 (6 bases). This CDR3 has 15 amino acids. The V end was cut by 7 bases, the J end by 4 bases, with 17 bases between. The germline CDR1 and CDR2 sequences are MNHEY and SVGAGI.

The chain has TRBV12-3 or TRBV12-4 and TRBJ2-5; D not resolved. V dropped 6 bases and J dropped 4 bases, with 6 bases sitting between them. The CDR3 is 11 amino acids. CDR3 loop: CASRQRETQYF. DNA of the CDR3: TGTGCCAGCAGACAAAGAGAGACCCAGTACTTC.

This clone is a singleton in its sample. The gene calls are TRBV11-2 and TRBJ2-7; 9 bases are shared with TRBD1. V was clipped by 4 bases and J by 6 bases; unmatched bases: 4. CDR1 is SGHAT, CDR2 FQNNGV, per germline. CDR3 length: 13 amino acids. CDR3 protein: CASSSNRGREQYV. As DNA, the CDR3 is TGTGCCAGCAGCTCAAACAGGGGGCGCGAGCAGTACGTC.

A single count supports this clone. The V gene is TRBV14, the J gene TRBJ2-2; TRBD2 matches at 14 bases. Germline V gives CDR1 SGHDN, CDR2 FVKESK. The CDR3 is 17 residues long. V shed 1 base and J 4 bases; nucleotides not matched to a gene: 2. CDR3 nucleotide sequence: TGTGCCAGCAGCCAAGGACTAGCGGGGGGGCCCACCGGGGAGCTGTTTTTT. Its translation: CASSQGLAGGPTGELFF.